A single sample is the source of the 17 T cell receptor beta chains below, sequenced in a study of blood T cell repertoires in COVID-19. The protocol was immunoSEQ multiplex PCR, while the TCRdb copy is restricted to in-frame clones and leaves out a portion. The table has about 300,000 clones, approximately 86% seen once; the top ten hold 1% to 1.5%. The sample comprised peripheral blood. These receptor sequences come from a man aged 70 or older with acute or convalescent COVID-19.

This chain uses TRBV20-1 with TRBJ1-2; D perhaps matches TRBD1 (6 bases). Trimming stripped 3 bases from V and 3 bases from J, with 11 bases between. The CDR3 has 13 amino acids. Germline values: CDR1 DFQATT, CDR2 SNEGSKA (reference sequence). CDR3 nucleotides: TGCAGTGCTAGTTTACGGACAGACTATGGCTACACCTTC. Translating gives CSASLRTDYGYTF.

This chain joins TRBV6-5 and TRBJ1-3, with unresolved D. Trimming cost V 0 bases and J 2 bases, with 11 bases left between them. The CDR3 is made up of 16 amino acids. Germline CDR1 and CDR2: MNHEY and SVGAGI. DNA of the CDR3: TGTGCCAGCAGTTACTCCAAATCCCTACCTGGAAACACCATATATTTT. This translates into CASSYSKSLPGNTIYF.

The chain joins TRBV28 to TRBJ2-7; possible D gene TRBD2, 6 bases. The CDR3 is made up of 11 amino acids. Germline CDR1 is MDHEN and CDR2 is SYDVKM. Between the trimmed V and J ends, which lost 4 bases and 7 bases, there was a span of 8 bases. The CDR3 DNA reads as TGTGCCAGCAGTTGGAGGGAGGAGCAGTACTTC. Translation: CASSWREEQYF.

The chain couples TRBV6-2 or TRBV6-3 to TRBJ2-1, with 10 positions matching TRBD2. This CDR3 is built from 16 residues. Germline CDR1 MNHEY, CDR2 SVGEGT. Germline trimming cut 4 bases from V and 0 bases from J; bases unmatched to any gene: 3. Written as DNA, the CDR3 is TGTGCCAGCAGTTGGGTAGCGGGGGGCTCCTACAATGAGCAGTTCTTC. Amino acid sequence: CASSWVAGGSYNEQFF.

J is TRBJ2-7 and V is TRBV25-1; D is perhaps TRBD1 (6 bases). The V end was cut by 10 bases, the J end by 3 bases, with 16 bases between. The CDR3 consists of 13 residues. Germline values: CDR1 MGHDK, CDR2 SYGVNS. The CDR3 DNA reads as TGTGCCACCTCGAAGACAGGCCGCTACGAGCAGTACTTC. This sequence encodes CATSKTGRYEQYF.

CDR3 in amino acids: CASSTLPGLDYEQYF. CDR3 bases: TGTGCCAGTAGTACGCTACCGGGACTAGATTACGAGCAGTACTTC. The chain employs TRBV19 and TRBJ2-7; 8 bases are shared with TRBD2. The CDR3 loop spans 15 amino acids. Trimming at V came to 4 bases and at J to 4 bases, leaving 9 bases not matched to a gene. Germline loops: CDR1 LNHDA, CDR2 SQIVND (reference sequence). Complete variable domain (other parts from reference TRBV19 and TRBJ2-7): DGGITQSPKYLFRKEGQNVTLSCEQNLNHDAMYWYRQDPGQGLRLIYYSQIVNDFQKGDIAEGYSVSREKKESFPLTVTSAQKNPTAFYLCASSTLPGLDYEQYFGPGTRLTVT.

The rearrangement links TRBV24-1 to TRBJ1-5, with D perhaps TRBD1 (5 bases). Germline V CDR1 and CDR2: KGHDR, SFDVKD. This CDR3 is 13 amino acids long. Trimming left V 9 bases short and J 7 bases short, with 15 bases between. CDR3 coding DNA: TGTGCCACCGCGGTGTCAGCAGGGCAGCCCCAGCATTTT. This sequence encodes CATAVSAGQPQHF.

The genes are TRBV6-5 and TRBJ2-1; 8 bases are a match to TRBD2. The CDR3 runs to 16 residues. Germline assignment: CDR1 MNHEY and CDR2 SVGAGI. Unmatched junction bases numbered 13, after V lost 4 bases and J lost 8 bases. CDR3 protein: CASSLGLGGLWDEQFF. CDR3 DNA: TGTGCCAGCAGTTTGGGACTAGGAGGATTATGGGATGAGCAGTTCTTC.

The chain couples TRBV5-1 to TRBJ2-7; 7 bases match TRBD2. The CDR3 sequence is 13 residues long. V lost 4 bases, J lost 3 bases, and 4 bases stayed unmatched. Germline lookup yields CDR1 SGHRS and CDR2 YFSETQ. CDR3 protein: CASSIGTNYEQYF. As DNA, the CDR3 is TGCGCCAGCAGCATAGGGACTAACTACGAGCAGTACTTC.

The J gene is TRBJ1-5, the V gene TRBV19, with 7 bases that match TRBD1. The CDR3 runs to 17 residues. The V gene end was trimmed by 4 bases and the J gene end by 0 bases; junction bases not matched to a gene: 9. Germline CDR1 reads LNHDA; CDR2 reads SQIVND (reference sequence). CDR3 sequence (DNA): TGTGCCAGTAGTACCATATTCTCAGGGGGTAGCAATCAGCCCCAGCATTTT. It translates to CASSTIFSGGSNQPQHF.

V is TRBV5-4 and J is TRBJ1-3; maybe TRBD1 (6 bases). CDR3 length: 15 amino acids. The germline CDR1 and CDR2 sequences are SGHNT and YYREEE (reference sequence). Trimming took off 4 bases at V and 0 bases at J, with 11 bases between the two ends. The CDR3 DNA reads TGTGCCAGCAGCCAACGGACAGACTCTGGAAACACCATATATTTT. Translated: CASSQRTDSGNTIYF.

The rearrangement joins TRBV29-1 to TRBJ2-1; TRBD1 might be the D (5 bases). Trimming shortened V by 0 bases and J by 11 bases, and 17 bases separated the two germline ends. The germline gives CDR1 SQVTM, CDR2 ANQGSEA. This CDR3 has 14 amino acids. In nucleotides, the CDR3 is TGCAGCGTTGAAGATCATCAGGGTTCCTCGCAGCAGTTCTTC. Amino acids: CSVEDHQGSSQQFF.

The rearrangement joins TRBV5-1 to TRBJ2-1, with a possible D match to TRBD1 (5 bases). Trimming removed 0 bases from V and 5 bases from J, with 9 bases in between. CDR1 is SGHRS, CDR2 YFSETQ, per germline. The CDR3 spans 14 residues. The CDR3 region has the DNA TGCGCCAGCAGCTTGGCCACCAGGGACAATGAGCAGTTCTTC. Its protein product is CASSLATRDNEQFF.

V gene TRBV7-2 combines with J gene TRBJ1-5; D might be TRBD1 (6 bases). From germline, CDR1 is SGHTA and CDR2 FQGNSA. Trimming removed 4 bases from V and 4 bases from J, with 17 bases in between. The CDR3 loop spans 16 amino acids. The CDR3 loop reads CASSWSPGVGNQPQHF. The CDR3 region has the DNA TGTGCCAGCAGCTGGTCCCCAGGGGTGGGAAATCAGCCCCAGCATTTT.

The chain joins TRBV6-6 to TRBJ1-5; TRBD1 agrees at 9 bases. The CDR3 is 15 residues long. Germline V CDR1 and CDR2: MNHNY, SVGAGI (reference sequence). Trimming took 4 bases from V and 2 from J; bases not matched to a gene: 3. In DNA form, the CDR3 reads TGTGCCAGCAGTTGGGACAGGGCGGGCAATCAGCCCCAGCATTTT. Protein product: CASSWDRAGNQPQHF.

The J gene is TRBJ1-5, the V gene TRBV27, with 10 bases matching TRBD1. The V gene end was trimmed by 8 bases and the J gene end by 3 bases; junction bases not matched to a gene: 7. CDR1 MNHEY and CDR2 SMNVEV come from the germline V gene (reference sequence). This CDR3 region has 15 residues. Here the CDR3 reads CASGLGQGYNQPQHF. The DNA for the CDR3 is TGTGCCAGCGGGCTGGGACAGGGGTACAATCAGCCCCAGCATTTT.

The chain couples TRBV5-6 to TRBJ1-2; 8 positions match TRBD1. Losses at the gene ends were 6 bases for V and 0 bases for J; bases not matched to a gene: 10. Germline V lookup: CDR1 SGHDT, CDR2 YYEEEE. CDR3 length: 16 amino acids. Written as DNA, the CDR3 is TGTGCCAGCACCCTGGGACAGGCGATAGCTAACTATGGCTACACCTTC. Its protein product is CASTLGQAIANYGYTF. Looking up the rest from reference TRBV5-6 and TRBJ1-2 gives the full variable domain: DAGVTQSPTHLIKTRGQQVTLRCSPKSGHDTVSWYQQALGQGPQFIFQYYEEEERQRGNFPDRFSGHQFPNYSSELNVNALLLGDSALYLCASTLGQAIANYGYTFGSGTRLTVV.